Presented here are 14 T cell receptor beta chains from one specimen sequenced in a study of cytomegalovirus exposure and HLA in healthy donors. Clones were sequenced by immunoSEQ multiplex PCR, and TCRdb holds only the in-frame ones, with some missing. This table has 120,000 to 150,000 clones, around 88% appearing once. The sample taken for sequencing was PBMCs. The receptors come from a woman aged 18-30 years in good health and CMV-seropositive.

The chain has TRBV28 and TRBJ2-7, with 7 bases identical to TRBD1. V lost 7 bases to trimming and J lost 3 bases; unmatched junction nucleotides: 18. Germline-derived CDR1 and CDR2 are MDHEN and SYDVKM. The CDR3 extends over 17 amino acids. This CDR3 reads CASMPPPGQPLSYEQYF. The CDR3 DNA is TGTGCCAGCATGCCCCCGCCGGGACAGCCATTAAGCTACGAGCAGTACTTC.

This clone occurred a few times. This sequence joins TRBV6-5 and TRBJ1-6, with D tentatively TRBD1 (5 bases). The CDR3 runs to 15 residues. V lost 7 bases, J lost 4 bases, and 14 bases lay in between. From germline, CDR1 is MNHEY and CDR2 SVGAGI. DNA of the CDR3: TGTGCCAGCACCCACGACAGTCATTATAATTCACCCCTCCACTTT. Translation: CASTHDSHYNSPLHF.

The CDR3 sequence is CASSEQGALSEKLFF. In DNA, the CDR3 is TGTGCCAGCAGTGAACAGGGGGCCCTTAGTGAAAAACTGTTTTTT. V is TRBV2 and J is TRBJ1-4; 8 nucleotides agree with TRBD1. The CDR3 covers 15 residues. The V segment lost 2 bases and the J segment 7 bases; nucleotides outside the gene matches: 6. Germline loops: CDR1 SNHLY, CDR2 FYNNEI.

J is TRBJ1-2 and V is TRBV19, with 8 bases identical to TRBD1. Germline V CDR1 and CDR2: LNHDA, SQIVND (reference sequence). The CDR3 spans 13 residues. The V and J ends lost 6 bases and 7 bases, in that order; junction bases with no gene match: 7. CDR3 DNA sequence: TGTGCCAGTAGAACCGGGACAGGATTTGGCTACACCTTC. Protein product: CASRTGTGFGYTF.

This chain joins TRBV6-1 and TRBJ2-3; 14 bases are shared with TRBD2. Looked up from germline, CDR1 is MNHNS and CDR2 is SASEGT. The trim removed 6 bases at V and 5 bases at J, leaving 4 bases unmatched. This CDR3 region has 15 residues. The CDR3 region is CASSGLAGGLDTQYF. DNA for the CDR3: TGTGCCAGCAGCGGACTAGCGGGAGGCCTAGATACGCAGTATTTT.

V gene TRBV10-3 combines with J gene TRBJ1-2; 8 bases fit TRBD1. CDR1 is ENHRY and CDR2 is SYGVKD in the germline V gene. The CDR3 spans 14 residues. J lost 1 base, V lost 5 bases, and 3 bases had no gene match. The CDR3 nucleotides read TGTGCCATCAGTCCTGGGACAGGTAACTATGGCTACACCTTC. Encoded protein: CAISPGTGNYGYTF.

The chain carries TRBV5-6 and TRBJ2-1, with 9 bases fitting TRBD1. The CDR3 covers 16 residues. V shed 1 base, J shed 4 bases, and the junction held 6 bases outside the gene matches. The germline gives CDR1 SGHDT, CDR2 YYEEEE. This CDR3 is CASSLIDRGYYNEQFF. The CDR3 DNA sequence: TGTGCCAGCAGCTTGATAGACAGGGGGTATTACAATGAGCAGTTCTTC. The variable domain in full, completed from reference TRBV5-6 and TRBJ2-1, reads DAGVTQSPTHLIKTRGQQVTLRCSPKSGHDTVSWYQQALGQGPQFIFQYYEEEERQRGNFPDRFSGHQFPNYSSELNVNALLLGDSALYLCASSLIDRGYYNEQFFGPGTRLTVL.

Only one count was recorded for this clone. The V gene is TRBV5-1, the J gene TRBJ2-7; the D gene is possibly TRBD2 (6 bases). V lost 0 bases to trimming and J lost 2 bases, with 12 bases between them. The CDR3 length is 15 residues. CDR1 and CDR2 from the germline V gene are SGHRS and YFSETQ. The CDR3 DNA follows: TGCGCCAGCAGCTTGGGGCCGGAGGGGACCTACGAGCAGTACTTC. Translating gives CASSLGPEGTYEQYF.

This chain connects TRBV7-9 to TRBJ1-1; D is ambiguous. This CDR3 contains 15 residues. Trimming removed 0 bases at V and 2 bases at J, with 10 bases between. Germline CDR1 is SEHNR and CDR2 is FQNEAQ (reference sequence). The CDR3 protein is CASSLASPVNTEAFF. The CDR3 nucleotides read TGTGCCAGCAGCTTAGCGTCTCCGGTTAACACTGAAGCTTTCTTT. Full variable domain (missing parts from reference TRBV7-9 and TRBJ1-1): DTGVSQNPRHKITKRGQNVTFRCDPISEHNRLYWYRQTLGQGPEFLTYFQNEAQLEKSRLLSDRFSAERPKGSFSTLEIQRTEQGDSAMYLCASSLASPVNTEAFFGQGTRLTVV.

This rearrangement joins TRBV19 to TRBJ1-2, with 7 nucleotides matching TRBD1. V lost 5 bases and J lost 1; bases outside the gene matches: 19. This CDR3 comprises 19 residues. Germline CDR1 LNHDA, CDR2 SQIVND (reference sequence). The CDR3 spells CASSHTPGQRVLFNYGYTF. CDR3 nucleotide sequence: TGTGCCAGTAGTCACACACCGGGACAGCGCGTCCTTTTTAACTATGGCTACACCTTC.

V and J are TRBV5-1 and TRBJ2-1; 11 positions match TRBD2. CDR1 and CDR2 (germline): SGHRS, YFSETQ. This CDR3 is 14 amino acids long. V was clipped by 5 bases and J by 2 bases; unmatched bases: 0. This chain's CDR3 is CASRLAGAYNEQFF. In nucleotides, the CDR3 is TGCGCCAGCAGACTAGCGGGAGCCTACAATGAGCAGTTCTTC.

This clone was picked up one time. This chain links TRBV9 with TRBJ2-1, with 10 nucleotides matching TRBD2. Trimming removed 3 bases from V and 5 bases from J; junction bases left unmatched: 5. The CDR3 runs to 15 residues. Germline assignment: CDR1 SGDLS and CDR2 YYNGEE. CDR3 sequence: CASSESGGANNEQFF. The CDR3 coding sequence is TGTGCCAGCAGCGAAAGCGGGGGGGCCAACAATGAGCAGTTCTTC. Full variable domain (outside the CDR3, taken from reference TRBV9 and TRBJ2-1): DSGVTQTPKHLITATGQRVTLRCSPRSGDLSVYWYQQSLDQGLQFLIQYYNGEERAKGNILERFSAQQFPDLHSELNLSSLELGDSALYFCASSESGGANNEQFFGPGTRLTVL.

The chain recombines TRBV19 with TRBJ2-3, with 9 bases that match TRBD2. Germline V lookup: CDR1 LNHDA, CDR2 SQIVND (reference sequence). The CDR3 is made up of 15 amino acids. J gave up 2 bases and V 6 bases, and 6 bases lay outside the gene matches. The CDR3 bases are TGTGCCAGTAGGGGCCTAGCGGGGACCACAGATACGCAGTATTTT. Translated: CASRGLAGTTDTQYF.

This rearrangement joins TRBV6-5 to TRBJ1-6; the D is unclear. Germline CDR1 reads MNHEY; CDR2 reads SVGAGI. V lost 10 bases and J lost 6, with 16 bases in between. There are 14 residues in the CDR3. The CDR3 reads CATLKSRSNSPLHF. CDR3 DNA sequence: TGTGCCACCCTAAAGAGCAGGTCTAATTCACCCCTCCACTTT.